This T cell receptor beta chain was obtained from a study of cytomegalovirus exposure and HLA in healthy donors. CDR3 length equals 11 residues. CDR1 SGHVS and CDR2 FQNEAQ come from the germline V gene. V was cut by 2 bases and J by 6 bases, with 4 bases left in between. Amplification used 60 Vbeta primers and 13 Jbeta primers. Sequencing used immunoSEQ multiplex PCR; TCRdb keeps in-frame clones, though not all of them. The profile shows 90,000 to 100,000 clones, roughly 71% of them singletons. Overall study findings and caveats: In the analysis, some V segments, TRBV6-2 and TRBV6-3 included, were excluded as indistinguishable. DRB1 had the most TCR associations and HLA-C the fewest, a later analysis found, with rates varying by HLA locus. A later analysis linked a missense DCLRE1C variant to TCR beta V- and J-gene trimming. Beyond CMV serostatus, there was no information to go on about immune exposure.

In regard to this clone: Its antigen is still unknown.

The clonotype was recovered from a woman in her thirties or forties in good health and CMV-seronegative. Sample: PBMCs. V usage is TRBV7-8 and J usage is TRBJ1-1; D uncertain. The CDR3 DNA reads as TGTGCCAGCAGCTTACCTTCTGAAGCTTTCTTT. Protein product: CASSLPSEAFF.